The rows below give T cell receptor beta chains drawn from one sample of a study of ipilimumab plus nivolumab after autologous stem cell transplantation. This table comes from immunoSEQ multiplex PCR, and its TCRdb copy is limited to in-frame clones, with some not included. The table has 37,000 or so clones, around 93% seen once. The sample consisted of PBMCs, taken in a trial of ipilimumab plus nivolumab as post-transplant consolidation. Receptor source: a male donor with multiple myeloma. Both conserved end residues are part of each CDR3. D genes are given only for firm matches. Only part of the rows carry a size: once, few, many, or a class if the clone is expanded.

clone size,D gene,V gene,J gene,CDR3 protein,CDR3 DNA
.,.,TRBV18,TRBJ2-5,CASSPRQDGETQYF,TGTGCCAGCTCACCCCGACAGGACGGGGAGACCCAGTACTTC
.,.,TRBV7-8,TRBJ1-5,CASSLGDSRNQPQHF,TGTGCCAGCAGCTTAGGAGACAGTCGCAATCAGCCCCAGCATTTT
.,.,TRBV14,TRBJ1-1,CASSQLQGWNTEAFF,TGTGCCAGCAGCCAACTACAGGGCTGGAACACTGAAGCTTTCTTT
.,TRBD1,TRBV7-3,TRBJ2-7,CASSPRTGGPYEQYF,TGTGCCAGCAGCCCCCGGACAGGGGGGCCTTACGAGCAGTACTTC
.,TRBD1,TRBV19,TRBJ2-7,CASSPGQGPYEQYF,TGTGCCAGTAGTCCGGGACAGGGGCCCTACGAGCAGTACTTC
.,TRBD1,TRBV27,TRBJ1-5,CASRPQGARQPQHF,TGTGCCAGCAGGCCACAGGGGGCCCGGCAGCCCCAGCATTTT
.,TRBD2,TRBV19,TRBJ2-2,CASSIRGASGTNTGELFF,TGTGCCAGTAGTATACGAGGGGCTAGCGGCACGAACACCGGGGAGCTGTTTTTT
.,.,TRBV18,TRBJ2-2,CASSSTGELFF,TGTGCCAGCTCATCCACCGGGGAGCTGTTTTTT
.,.,TRBV4-3,TRBJ2-1,CASSQGGGPGFVNEQFF,TGCGCCAGCAGCCAAGGTGGGGGTCCAGGGTTTGTCAATGAGCAGTTCTTC
.,TRBD1,TRBV28,TRBJ2-3,CASSPTGGDGLDTQYF,TGTGCCAGCAGCCCGACAGGGGGCGACGGTCTGGATACGCAGTATTTT
.,.,TRBV30,TRBJ2-5,CAWSRAGWETQYF,TGTGCCTGGAGTAGGGCAGGGTGGGAGACCCAGTACTTC
.,.,TRBV6-6,TRBJ2-3,CASSTAGKGTDTQYF,TGTGCCAGCAGTACGGCGGGGAAGGGGACAGATACGCAGTATTTT
.,TRBD1,TRBV19,TRBJ2-1,CASRRQGESYNEQFF,TGTGCCAGTAGGAGACAGGGGGAGTCTTACAATGAGCAGTTCTTC
once,.,TRBV6-5,TRBJ2-1,CASSYGLRPTYNEQFF,TGTGCCAGCAGTTATGGCTTGCGGCCAACCTACAATGAGCAGTTCTTC
.,.,TRBV7-3,TRBJ1-1,CASSHGPNTEAFF,TGTGCCAGCAGCCACGGGCCTAACACTGAAGCTTTCTTT
.,.,TRBV11-2,TRBJ2-7,CASSILYEQYF,TGTGCCAGCAGCATTCTGTACGAGCAGTACTTC
.,.,TRBV11-2,TRBJ1-1,CASSRGQNTEAFF,TGTGCCAGCTCCAGAGGCCAGAACACTGAAGCTTTCTTT
.,.,TRBV5-4,TRBJ1-6,CASSLVQGNSPLHF,TGTGCCAGCAGCTTGGTTCAGGGAAATTCACCCCTCCACTTT
once,TRBD1,TRBV28,TRBJ2-7,CASSFRGQDSYEQYF,TGTGCCAGCAGTTTTAGGGGACAGGATTCCTACGAGCAGTACTTC
.,.,TRBV7-2,TRBJ2-7,CASSLASDRGGEQYF,TGTGCCAGCAGCTTAGCTAGCGATAGGGGTGGCGAGCAGTACTTC
.,.,TRBV30,TRBJ2-7,CAWMKASSYEQYF,TGTGCCTGGATGAAGGCAAGCTCCTACGAGCAGTACTTC
.,.,TRBV27,TRBJ1-1,CASGYQMNTEAFF,TGTGCCAGCGGGTACCAGATGAACACTGAAGCTTTCTTT
.,.,TRBV27,TRBJ1-1,CASIRTVGNTEAFF,TGTGCCAGCATCCGGACCGTTGGGAACACTGAAGCTTTCTTT